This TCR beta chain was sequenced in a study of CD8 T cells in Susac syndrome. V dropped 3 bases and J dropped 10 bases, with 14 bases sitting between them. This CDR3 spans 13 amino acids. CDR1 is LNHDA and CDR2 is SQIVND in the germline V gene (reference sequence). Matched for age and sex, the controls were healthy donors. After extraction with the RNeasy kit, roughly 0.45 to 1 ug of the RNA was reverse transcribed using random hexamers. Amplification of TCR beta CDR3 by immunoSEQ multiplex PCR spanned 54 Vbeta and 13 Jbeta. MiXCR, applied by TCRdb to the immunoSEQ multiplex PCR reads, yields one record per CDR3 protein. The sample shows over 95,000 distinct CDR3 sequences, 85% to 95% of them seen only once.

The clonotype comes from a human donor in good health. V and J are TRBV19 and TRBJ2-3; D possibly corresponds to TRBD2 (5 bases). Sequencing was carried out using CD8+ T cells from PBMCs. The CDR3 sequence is CASSIQAAVAQYF. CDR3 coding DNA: TGTGCCAGTAGTATTCAAGCGGCAGTAGCGCAGTATTTT.